This TCR beta chain was sequenced for a study of T cell responses to AZD1222 COVID-19 vaccine. Study-wide findings and caveats: The study found vaccine-associated CD4 TCRs spanning spike, dominant at 160-218 and 743-854. A rise in Spike-specific TCR breadth and depth followed two AZD1222 doses.

Assay: immunoSEQ multiplex PCR; the TCRdb copy retains only in-frame clones and omits some. The sample has about 120,000 clones, 80% to 95% seen once. The CDR3 contains 17 residues. Germline V gene sequence: CDR1 MNHEY, CDR2 SVGEGT. J lost 0 bases, V lost 2 bases, and 8 bases had no gene match. Remarks on this clone: Its matching antigen is unknown.

This TCR was sampled from an adult in good health. The V and J genes are TRBV6-2 or TRBV6-3 and TRBJ2-5; 8 nucleotides align to TRBD2. Source: peripheral blood, taken on day 0 of AZD1222 vaccination. The CDR3 loop reads CASSYAGGPLYQETQYF. For the CDR3, the DNA is TGTGCCAGCAGTTACGCGGGGGGACCTTTGTACCAAGAGACCCAGTACTTC.